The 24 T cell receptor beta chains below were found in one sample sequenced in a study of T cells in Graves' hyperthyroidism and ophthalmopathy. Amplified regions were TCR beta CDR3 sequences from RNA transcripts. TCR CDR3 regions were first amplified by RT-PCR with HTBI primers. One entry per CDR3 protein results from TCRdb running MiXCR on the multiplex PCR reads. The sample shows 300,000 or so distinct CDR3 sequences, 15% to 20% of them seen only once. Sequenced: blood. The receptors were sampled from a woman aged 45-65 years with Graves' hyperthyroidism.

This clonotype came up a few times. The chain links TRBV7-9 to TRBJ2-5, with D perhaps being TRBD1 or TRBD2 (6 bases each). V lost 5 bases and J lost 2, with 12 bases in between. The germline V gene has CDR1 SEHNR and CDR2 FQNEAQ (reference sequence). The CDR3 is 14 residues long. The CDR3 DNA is TGTGCCAGCAGCCCAGGGGCGGGACAAGAGACCCAGTACTTC. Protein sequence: CASSPGAGQETQYF.

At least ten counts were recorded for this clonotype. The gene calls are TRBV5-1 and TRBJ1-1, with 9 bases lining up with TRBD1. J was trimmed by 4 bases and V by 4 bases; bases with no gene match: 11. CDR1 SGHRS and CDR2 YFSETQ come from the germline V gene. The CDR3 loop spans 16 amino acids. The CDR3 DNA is TGCGCCAGCAGCATACCGACCGGGACAGGGTCCACTGAAGCTTTCTTT. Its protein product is CASSIPTGTGSTEAFF.

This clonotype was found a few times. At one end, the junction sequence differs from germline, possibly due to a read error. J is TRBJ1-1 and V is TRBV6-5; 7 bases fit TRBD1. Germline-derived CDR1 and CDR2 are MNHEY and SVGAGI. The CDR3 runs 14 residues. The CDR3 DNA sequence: TGTGCCAGCAGCTACAGGGGATTGAACACTGGAGCTTTCTTT. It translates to CASSYRGLNTGAFF.

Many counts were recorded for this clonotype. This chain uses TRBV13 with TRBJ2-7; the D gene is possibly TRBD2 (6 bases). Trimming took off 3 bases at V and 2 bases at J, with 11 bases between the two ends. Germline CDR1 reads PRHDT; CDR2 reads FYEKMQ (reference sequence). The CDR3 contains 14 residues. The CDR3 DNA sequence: TGTGCCAGCAGCTTCGGGACTGGAACCTACGAGCAGTACGTC. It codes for CASSFGTGTYEQYV.

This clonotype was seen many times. CDR3 DNA: TGTGCCAGCAGCCGAACAGGGGAGCGGGAGCAGTACTTC. Its protein is CASSRTGEREQYF. The chain carries TRBV6-1 and TRBJ2-7, with 7 bases fitting TRBD1. The CDR3 has 13 residues. Per germline, CDR1 MNHNS and CDR2 SASEGT. Germline trimming cut 6 bases from V and 7 bases from J; bases unmatched to any gene: 9.

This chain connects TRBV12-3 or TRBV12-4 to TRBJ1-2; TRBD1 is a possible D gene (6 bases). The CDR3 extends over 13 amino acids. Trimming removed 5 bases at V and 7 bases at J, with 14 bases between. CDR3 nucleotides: TGTGCCAGCAGTCAACAGGGTCTCGGTGGCTACACCTTC. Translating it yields CASSQQGLGGYTF.

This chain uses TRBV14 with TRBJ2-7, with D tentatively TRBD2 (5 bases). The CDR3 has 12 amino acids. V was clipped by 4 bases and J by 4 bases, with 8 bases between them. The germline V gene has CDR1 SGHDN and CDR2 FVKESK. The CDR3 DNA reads TGTGCCAGCAGCCGAGGGTTTTACGAGCAGTACGTC. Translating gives CASSRGFYEQYV.

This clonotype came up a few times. The CDR3 reads CASRRGNNQPQHF. Written as DNA, the CDR3 is TGCGCCAGCAGGCGCGGCAACAATCAGCCCCAGCATTTT. This chain joins TRBV10-2 and TRBJ1-5, with D unresolved. V was clipped by 6 bases and J by 3 bases, with 9 bases between them. CDR3 size: 13 residues. From germline, CDR1 is WSHSY and CDR2 SAAADI.

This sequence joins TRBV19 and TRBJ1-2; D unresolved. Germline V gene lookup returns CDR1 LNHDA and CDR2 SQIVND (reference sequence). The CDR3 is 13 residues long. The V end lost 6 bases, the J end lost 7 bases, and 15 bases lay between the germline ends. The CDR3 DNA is TGTGCCAGTAGCCTCGACCGGGAGGGTGGCTACACCTTC. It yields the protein CASSLDREGGYTF.

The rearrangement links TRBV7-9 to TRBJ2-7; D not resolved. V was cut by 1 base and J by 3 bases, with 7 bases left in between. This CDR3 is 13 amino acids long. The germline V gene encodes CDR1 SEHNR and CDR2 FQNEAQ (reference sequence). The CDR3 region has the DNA TGTGCCAGCAGCTTAGAGGGATTCTACGAGCAGTACTTC. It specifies CASSLEGFYEQYF.

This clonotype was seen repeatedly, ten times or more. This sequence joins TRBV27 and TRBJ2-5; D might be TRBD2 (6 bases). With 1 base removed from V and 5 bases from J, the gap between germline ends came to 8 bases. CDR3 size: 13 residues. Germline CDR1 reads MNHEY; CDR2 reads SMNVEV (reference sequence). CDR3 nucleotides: TGTGCCAGCAGTTTATTAGGAGGGGAGACCCAGTACTTC. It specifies CASSLLGGETQYF.

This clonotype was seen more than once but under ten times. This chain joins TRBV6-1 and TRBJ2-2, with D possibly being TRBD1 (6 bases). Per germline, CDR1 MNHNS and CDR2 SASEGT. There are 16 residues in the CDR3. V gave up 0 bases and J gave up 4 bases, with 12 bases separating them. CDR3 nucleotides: TGTGCCAGCAGTGAAGCGATACAGGGAGCCACCGGGGAGCTGTTTTTT. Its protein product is CASSEAIQGATGELFF.

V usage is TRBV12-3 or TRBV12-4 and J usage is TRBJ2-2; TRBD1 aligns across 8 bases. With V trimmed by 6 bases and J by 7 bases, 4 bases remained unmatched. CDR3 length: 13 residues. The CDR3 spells CASRPTGVGELFF. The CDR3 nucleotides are TGTGCCAGCAGGCCGACAGGGGTCGGGGAGCTGTTTTTT.

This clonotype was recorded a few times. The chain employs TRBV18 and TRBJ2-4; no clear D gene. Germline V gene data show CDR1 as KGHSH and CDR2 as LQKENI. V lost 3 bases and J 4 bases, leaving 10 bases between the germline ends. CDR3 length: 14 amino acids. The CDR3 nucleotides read TGTGCCAGCTCACCGGAGTCGGTGAAAAACATTCAGTACTTC. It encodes CASSPESVKNIQYF.

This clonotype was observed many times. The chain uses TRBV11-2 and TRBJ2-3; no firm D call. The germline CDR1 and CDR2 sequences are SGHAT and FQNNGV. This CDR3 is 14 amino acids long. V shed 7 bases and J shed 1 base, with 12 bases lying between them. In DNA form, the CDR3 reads TGTGCCAGCAACCCGCCGGCGCGCACAGATACGCAGTATTTT. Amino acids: CASNPPARTDTQYF.

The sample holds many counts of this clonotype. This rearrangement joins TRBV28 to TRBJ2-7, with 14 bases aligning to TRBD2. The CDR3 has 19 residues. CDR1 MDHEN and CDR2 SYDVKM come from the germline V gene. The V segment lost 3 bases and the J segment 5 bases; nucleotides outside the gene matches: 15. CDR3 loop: CASSFASSAGTSGSDEQYF. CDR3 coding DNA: TGTGCCAGCAGTTTCGCCTCTTCCGCCGGGACTAGCGGGAGTGACGAGCAGTACTTC.

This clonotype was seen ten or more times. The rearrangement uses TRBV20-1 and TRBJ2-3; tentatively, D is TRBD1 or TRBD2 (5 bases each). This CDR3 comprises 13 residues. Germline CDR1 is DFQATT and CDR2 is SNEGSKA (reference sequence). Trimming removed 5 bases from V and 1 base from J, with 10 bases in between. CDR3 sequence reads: CSAAGTGTDTQYF. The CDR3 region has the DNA TGCAGTGCTGCCGGGACCGGCACAGATACGCAGTATTTT.

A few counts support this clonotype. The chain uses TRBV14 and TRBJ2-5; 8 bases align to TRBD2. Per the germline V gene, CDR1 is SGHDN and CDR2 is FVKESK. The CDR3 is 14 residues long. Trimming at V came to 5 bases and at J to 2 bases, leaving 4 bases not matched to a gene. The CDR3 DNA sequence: TGTGCCAGCAGCTTAACTAGCGGACAAGAGACCCAGTACTTC. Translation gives CASSLTSGQETQYF.

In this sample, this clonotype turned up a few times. The CDR3 coding sequence is TGTGCCAGCAGCTCAGTTGGGACTAGCGGGATAACAGATACGCAGTATTTT. Amino acid sequence: CASSSVGTSGITDTQYF. V gene TRBV12-3 or TRBV12-4 combines with J gene TRBJ2-3, with 13 bases identical to TRBD2. After removal of 6 bases from V and 3 bases from J, the junction contained 9 bases not matched to a gene. The length of the CDR3 is 17 residues.

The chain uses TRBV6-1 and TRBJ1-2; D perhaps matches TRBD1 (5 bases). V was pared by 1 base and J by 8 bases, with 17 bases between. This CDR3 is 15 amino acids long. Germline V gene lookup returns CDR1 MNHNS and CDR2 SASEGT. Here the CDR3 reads CASSEGGRSLGGYTF. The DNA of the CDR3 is TGTGCCAGCAGTGAAGGGGGCAGGAGCTTAGGCGGCTACACCTTC.

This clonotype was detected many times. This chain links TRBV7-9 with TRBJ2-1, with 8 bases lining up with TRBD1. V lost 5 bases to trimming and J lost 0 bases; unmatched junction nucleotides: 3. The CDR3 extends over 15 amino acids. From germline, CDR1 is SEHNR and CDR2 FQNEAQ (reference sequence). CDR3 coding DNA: TGTGCCAGCAGCCACAGGGGGAGCTCCTACAATGAGCAGTTCTTC. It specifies CASSHRGSSYNEQFF.

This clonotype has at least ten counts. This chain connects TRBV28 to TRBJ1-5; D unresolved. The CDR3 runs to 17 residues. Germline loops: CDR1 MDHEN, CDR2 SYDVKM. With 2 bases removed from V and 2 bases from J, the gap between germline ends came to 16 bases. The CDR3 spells CASSLGQAGRGNQPQHF. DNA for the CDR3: TGTGCCAGCAGTTTAGGCCAGGCTGGAAGGGGCAATCAGCCCCAGCATTTT.

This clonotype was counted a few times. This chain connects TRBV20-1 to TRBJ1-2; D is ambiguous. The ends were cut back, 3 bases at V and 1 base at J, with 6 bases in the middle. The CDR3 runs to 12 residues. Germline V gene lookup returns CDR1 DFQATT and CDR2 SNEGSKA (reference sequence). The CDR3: CSASPLNYGYTF. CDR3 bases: TGCAGTGCTAGCCCCCTTAACTATGGCTACACCTTC.

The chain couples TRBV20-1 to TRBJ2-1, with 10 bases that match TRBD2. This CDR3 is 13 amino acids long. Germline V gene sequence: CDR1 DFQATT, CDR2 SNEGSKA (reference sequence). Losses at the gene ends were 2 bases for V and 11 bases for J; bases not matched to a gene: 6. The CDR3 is CSARISGGQQQFF. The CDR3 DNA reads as TGCAGTGCTAGAATTAGCGGGGGGCAACAGCAGTTCTTC.